This T cell receptor (beta chain) was documented in a study of shared clonotypes between healthy human individuals. TCRdb's copy holds only in-frame clones and misses some; the assay was immunoSEQ multiplex PCR. The sample has fewer than 550,000 clones, 60% to 80% seen once; the top ten hold approximately 12%. Germline V CDR1 and CDR2: MNHNS, SASEGT. Trimming left V 2 bases short and J 4 bases short, with 8 bases between. This CDR3 spans 13 amino acids. The source of this sequence is a middle-aged woman in good health. Some clones in this sample may be carry-over from other donors' samples. The V call is TRBV6-1, the J call TRBJ1-1, with D hard to call. Sequencing was done on a sample of PBMCs. The CDR3 DNA sequence: TGTGCCAGCAGTGAACTACCGGGCACTGAAGCTTTCTTT. Encoded protein: CASSELPGTEAFF.